The rows below give T cell receptor beta chains drawn from one sample of a study of cytomegalovirus exposure and HLA in healthy donors. Repertoires were generated with immunoSEQ multiplex PCR, while TCRdb's copy carries only in-frame clones and drops some. The table includes 35,000 to 40,000 clones, around two thirds detected once. Sequencing was done on a sample of PBMCs. The receptors originated from a man aged 30 to 45 in good health and CMV-seronegative. Both conserved end residues are part of each CDR3. A D gene is named only where the DNA matches it firmly. Clone size is shown for a subset of rows, as once, few, many or a class of expanded clone.

CDR3nt,CDR3aa,abundance,j_gene,v_gene,d_gene
TGTGCCAGCGGGACTAGCGGGAGGTACAATGAGCAGTTCTTC,CASGTSGRYNEQFF,.,TRBJ2-1,TRBV11-2,TRBD2
TGTGCCAGCAGCCCAACACAGGTGGTTTGGCCGAACAATGAGCAGTTCTTC,CASSPTQVVWPNNEQFF,.,TRBJ2-1,TRBV7-8,.
TGTGCCATCAGTGAACGGGAGACCCAGTACTTC,CAISERETQYF,once,TRBJ2-5,TRBV10-3,.
TGTGCCAGCAGTTCAGTTACCCAGGGATCAAGTCCACACTATGGCTACACCTTC,CASSSVTQGSSPHYGYTF,.,TRBJ1-2,TRBV7-9,.
TGCGCCAGCAGACCCGCAGTCGGGGAGCTGTTTTTT,CASRPAVGELFF,.,TRBJ2-2,TRBV5-1,.
TGTGCCAGCAGCCGCTGGACAGTCTCTGGGGCCAACGTCCTGACTTTC,CASSRWTVSGANVLTF,.,TRBJ2-6,TRBV11-1,.
TGTGCCAGTACTAGGGACACTATGGGCAATCAGCCCCAGCATTTT,CASTRDTMGNQPQHF,.,TRBJ1-5,TRBV19,.
TGTGCCAGCAGTTACTTAGGCAGGGGTAATCAGCCCCAGCATTTT,CASSYLGRGNQPQHF,.,TRBJ1-5,TRBV6-6,.
TGCAGCGTTGGGACTAGCGGGAGCGGAAACACCGGGGAGCTGTTTTTT,CSVGTSGSGNTGELFF,.,TRBJ2-2,TRBV29-1,TRBD2
TGTGCCAGCAGTTTTGGCAGGGAAGTCAATCAGCCCCAGCATTTT,CASSFGREVNQPQHF,few,TRBJ1-5,TRBV27,.
TGTGCCAGCACCTCAAACCCCGGACTAGCGGGAGTTGGGGGGTTGGGTTACAATGAGCAGTTCTTC,CASTSNPGLAGVGGLGYNEQFF,.,TRBJ2-1,TRBV27,TRBD2
TGTGCCAGGATCCCCCTGAAGCAGATCTCTTCGGGTGGAAACACCATATATTTT,CARIPLKQISSGGNTIYF,.,TRBJ1-3,TRBV27,.
TGTGCCAGCAGCGCCCCCTTTTCGGGGGAGGATGGCTACACCTTC,CASSAPFSGEDGYTF,.,TRBJ1-2,TRBV7-9,.
TGTGCCAGCAGCTTAGAGTTCGGGTTGGCCGGGGAGCTGTTTTTT,CASSLEFGLAGELFF,medium-sized,TRBJ2-2,TRBV11-2,.
TGTGCCAGCAGCTTAGCTACGGGAGCCGCCTCTGTTGGCTACACCTTC,CASSLATGAASVGYTF,.,TRBJ1-2,TRBV7-9,.
TGTGCCAGCAGCTCGACTTACAGGGGAAACCCCTATGGCTACCCCTTC,CASSSTYRGNPYGYPF,.,TRBJ1-2,TRBV7-9,TRBD1
TGTGCCAGCAGTTATGGGGGGGCCTCACAAGAGACCCAGTACTTC,CASSYGGASQETQYF,.,TRBJ2-5,TRBV6-5,.
TGCGCCAGCGGACAGGAGCCTACCTACGAGCAGTACTTC,CASGQEPTYEQYF,.,TRBJ2-7,TRBV10-2,TRBD1
TGTGCCAGCAGCGTAGGCGTGACAGATCAAGAGACCCAGTACTTC,CASSVGVTDQETQYF,.,TRBJ2-5,TRBV9,.
TGTGCCAGCAGTTTAGTGGCGGGAGCCAGATATGAGCAGTTCTTC,CASSLVAGARYEQFF,once,TRBJ2-1,TRBV27,TRBD2
TGTGCCAGCAGCACCGGGACAGTACAGACCGGGGAGCTGTTTTTT,CASSTGTVQTGELFF,.,TRBJ2-2,TRBV11-3,TRBD1
TGTGCCAGCAGCCCAGGAGGTGGAGCGGGGCCCGGGGATACGCAGTATTTT,CASSPGGGAGPGDTQYF,.,TRBJ2-3,TRBV5-4,TRBD2
TGCGCCAGCAGCCAAGAACGCCGGTACGAGCAGTACTTC,CASSQERRYEQYF,.,TRBJ2-7,TRBV4-1,.
TGTGCCAGCAGCCCGATAGCTACGGCTGGGGCCAACGTCCTGACTTTC,CASSPIATAGANVLTF,.,TRBJ2-6,TRBV7-2,.
TGTGCCAGCAGCTTAGAGGCCCGCCCAGGGTCTCCCTGGGGGACCCAGTACTTC,CASSLEARPGSPWGTQYF,.,TRBJ2-5,TRBV7-8,.
TGCGCCAGCAGCCACGCGGGGGCATCCTACGAGCAGTACTTC,CASSHAGASYEQYF,.,TRBJ2-7,TRBV4-1,.
TGTGCCAGCAGCTCGGGCGGACAGGGCCATCAGCCCCAGCATTTT,CASSSGGQGHQPQHF,.,TRBJ1-5,TRBV11-2,TRBD1
TGTGCCAGCAGCCGCTCCGGGACAAGGAAAGAGACCCAGTACTTC,CASSRSGTRKETQYF,.,TRBJ2-5,TRBV9,.
TGTGCCAGCAGTGAAGGTAGCGGGGGGGCCTATGAGCAGTTCTTC,CASSEGSGGAYEQFF,few,TRBJ2-1,TRBV2,TRBD2
TGTGCCATCAGTCTAGCGGGGGGGGTAAATGAGCAGTTCTTC,CAISLAGGVNEQFF,.,TRBJ2-1,TRBV10-3,TRBD2
TGTGCCAGTAGTCTCGACACCGGACAGGGTTATTATGGCTATGGCTACACCTTC,CASSLDTGQGYYGYGYTF,.,TRBJ1-2,TRBV19,TRBD1
TGCAGCGTCACGGAGACAGATACAGGCTATAATAAAGCTTTCTTT,CSVTETDTGYNKAFF,.,TRBJ1-1,TRBV29-1,.
TGTGCCAGCAGCGGGCTAGGGGGGGGGTCTGGAACGCAGTATTTT,CASSGLGGGSGTQYF,.,TRBJ2-3,TRBV9,.
TGTGCCAGCAGCAAGCAGGGGTTAACCAACCTAGCCAAAAACATTCAGTACTTC,CASSKQGLTNLAKNIQYF,.,TRBJ2-4,TRBV21-1,.
TGTGCCAGCAGCCGGGGGGAATTCGGCACTGAAGCTTTCTTT,CASSRGEFGTEAFF,.,TRBJ1-1,TRBV28,.
TGTGCCAGCTCTCACAGAAGGCGGGACACCGGGGAGCTGTTTTTT,CASSHRRRDTGELFF,few,TRBJ2-2,TRBV18,.
TGTGCCATCAGTGAGTCGTCAGGGTTCGGTTCACCCCTCCACTTT,CAISESSGFGSPLHF,once,TRBJ1-6,TRBV10-3,.
TGTGCCAGCAGCCGGGGGACTAATGAAAAACTGTTTTTT,CASSRGTNEKLFF,.,TRBJ1-4,TRBV6-6,.
TGTGCCAGCAGCAATGACAGGGTGAACATTCAGTACTTC,CASSNDRVNIQYF,few,TRBJ2-4,TRBV6-6,TRBD1
TGTGCCAGCAGATTCGGGACAGCTAGGAATCAGCCCCAGCATTTT,CASRFGTARNQPQHF,.,TRBJ1-5,TRBV28,TRBD1
TGTGCCAGCCGGGGACTATCCTACAATGAGCAGTTCTTC,CASRGLSYNEQFF,.,TRBJ2-1,TRBV6-5,TRBD2
TGTGCCAGCAGTGACGGTTACGAGCAGTACTTC,CASSDGYEQYF,once,TRBJ2-7,TRBV25-1,.
TGTGCCAGCAGCTTAGAAGGGAGCGTTTTATGGGAGCAGTTCTTC,CASSLEGSVLWEQFF,.,TRBJ2-1,TRBV7-6,.
TGTGCCAGCAGCTTTCCTGGGGCGGAAAAACTGTTTTTT,CASSFPGAEKLFF,.,TRBJ1-4,TRBV5-5,.
TGTGCCAGCAGCTTAGAAGGGGCAGTAAGAGAGACCCAGTACTTC,CASSLEGAVRETQYF,.,TRBJ2-5,TRBV7-8,.
TGCGCCAGCAGCTTGAGTACTGGGGGCGAATTCTCTAGACTGTTTTTT,CASSLSTGGEFSRLFF,.,TRBJ1-4,TRBV5-1,.
TGTGCCAGCAGGCGATACGACAGGGGGGAGCAGTTCTTC,CASRRYDRGEQFF,.,TRBJ2-1,TRBV6-6,TRBD1
TGTGCCAGCAGCCAAGATCCCCCAGTTCAAGAGACCCAGTACTTC,CASSQDPPVQETQYF,.,TRBJ2-5,TRBV14,.
TGCAGCGTTGAAGGACTAGCGGGAGACTATGAGCAGTTCTTC,CSVEGLAGDYEQFF,.,TRBJ2-1,TRBV29-1,TRBD2
TGTGCCAGCAGGCTTACAGGGAACACTGAAGCTTTCTTT,CASRLTGNTEAFF,.,TRBJ1-1,TRBV6-1,.
TGTGCCAGCAGCAACCAAAGACGGAGAAATGGCTACACCTTC,CASSNQRRRNGYTF,medium-sized,TRBJ1-2,TRBV11-1,.
TGTGCCAGCAGTCACGGGGTCGTGCCCCCTGGCTACACCTTC,CASSHGVVPPGYTF,.,TRBJ1-2,TRBV2,.
TGCAGCGTCGGATCCTTCCGGGGACAGCCTAGCGGGGTCTCCAATGAGCAGTTCTTC,CSVGSFRGQPSGVSNEQFF,.,TRBJ2-1,TRBV29-1,TRBD2
TGTGCCAGCTCGCCTCAGGGATTGAACACTGAAGCTTTCTTT,CASSPQGLNTEAFF,.,TRBJ1-1,TRBV18,.
TGTGCCAGCAGCTTAGGCCAGGGGGCCCATTCACCCCTCCACTTT,CASSLGQGAHSPLHF,.,TRBJ1-6,TRBV7-2,TRBD1